The 31 T cell receptor beta chains in this list originate from one sample, sequenced in a study of T cell responses to AZD1222 COVID-19 vaccine. The table came from immunoSEQ multiplex PCR; TCRdb's copy has only in-frame clones and leaves some out. The sample has 140,000 to 150,000 clones, 88% seen once. The material sequenced was peripheral blood, taken on day 0 of AZD1222 vaccination. These receptors were taken from an adult in good health.

The rearrangement joins TRBV30 to TRBJ1-5, with D hard to call. V was cut by 1 base and J by 6 bases, with 16 bases left in between. CDR3 length: 15 residues. Germline V gene lookup returns CDR1 GTSNPN and CDR2 SVGIG (reference sequence). CDR3 region: CAWSGDTSPGQPQHF. The CDR3 bases are TGTGCCTGGAGTGGCGACACCTCACCGGGTCAGCCCCAGCATTTT.

The V gene is TRBV10-3, the J gene TRBJ1-4, with D possibly TRBD1 on 5 matching bases. The V gene's germline CDR1 is ENHRY and CDR2 SYGVKD. The CDR3 contains 13 residues. The V gene lost 4 bases and the J gene lost 7 bases, with 10 bases spanning the gap. CDR3: CAISAGEVEKLFF. DNA of the CDR3: TGTGCCATCAGTGCGGGGGAGGTTGAAAAACTGTTTTTT.

V usage is TRBV2 and J usage is TRBJ1-1; D call uncertain. The CDR3 consists of 14 residues. The germline V gene encodes CDR1 SNHLY and CDR2 FYNNEI. V was shortened by 4 bases and J by 11 bases, with 20 bases between the two germline ends. CDR3 DNA sequence: TGTGCCAGCAGTGCAGGACCCCGAGAAGTGGGGGCTTTCTTT. Protein product: CASSAGPREVGAFF.

The genes are TRBV19 and TRBJ1-1; D gene ambiguous. Germline values: CDR1 LNHDA, CDR2 SQIVND (reference sequence). The CDR3 is 14 residues long. Trimming took 7 bases from V and 4 from J, leaving 16 bases between them. The CDR3 nucleotides are TGTGCCAGTACCACGGACGTACGGGGCACTGAAGCTTTCTTT. Protein sequence: CASTTDVRGTEAFF.

This chain connects TRBV5-4 to TRBJ1-1; 7 positions match TRBD1. J gave up 1 base and V 0 bases, and 3 bases lay outside the gene matches. This CDR3 spans 15 amino acids. From germline, CDR1 is SGHNT and CDR2 YYREEE (reference sequence). Here the CDR3 reads CASSLGQGGNTEAFF. CDR3 nucleotides: TGTGCCAGCAGCTTGGGGCAGGGGGGGAACACTGAAGCTTTCTTT.

The V call is TRBV5-1, the J call TRBJ2-2, with D maybe TRBD1 (6 bases). Per the germline V gene, CDR1 is SGHRS and CDR2 is YFSETQ. The V end was cut by 8 bases, the J end by 7 bases, with 15 bases between. The CDR3 is 13 amino acids. CDR3: CASVPGAGGELFF. Written as DNA, the CDR3 is TGCGCCAGTGTTCCAGGGGCAGGCGGGGAGCTGTTTTTT.

This clone showed up just a few times. The V gene is TRBV2, the J gene TRBJ1-1; 7 bases are shared with TRBD1. Germline V gene lookup returns CDR1 SNHLY and CDR2 FYNNEI. With V trimmed by 4 bases and J by 4 bases, 3 bases remained unmatched. The CDR3 length is 13 residues. The CDR3 spells CASSVAGGTEAFF. The CDR3 region has the DNA TGTGCCAGCAGTGTTGCAGGGGGCACTGAAGCTTTCTTT. Looking up the rest from reference TRBV2 and TRBJ1-1 gives the full variable domain: EPEVTQTPSHQVTQMGQEVILRCVPISNHLYFYWYRQILGQKVEFLVSFYNNEISEKSEIFDDQFSVERPDGSNFTLKIRSTKLEDSAMYFCASSVAGGTEAFFGQGTRLTVV.

CDR3 protein: CASPGQTNTEAFF. The DNA for the CDR3 is TGTGCCAGTCCGGGACAGACGAACACTGAAGCTTTCTTT. The rearrangement uses TRBV28 and TRBJ1-1; 7 bases fit TRBD1. The germline V gene encodes CDR1 MDHEN and CDR2 SYDVKM. Trimming removed 9 bases from V and 1 base from J; junction bases left unmatched: 5. There are 13 residues in the CDR3. Full variable domain (rest looked up from reference TRBV28 and TRBJ1-1): DVKVTQSSRYLVKRTGEKVFLECVQDMDHENMFWYRQDPGLGLRLIYFSYDVKMKEKGDIPEGYSVSREKKERFSLILESASTNQTSMYLCASPGQTNTEAFFGQGTRLTVV.

This chain uses TRBV5-4 with TRBJ2-5; 7 bases agree with TRBD2. Germline-derived CDR1 and CDR2 are SGHNT and YYREEE (reference sequence). The V and J ends lost 3 bases and 2 bases, in that order; junction bases with no gene match: 4. The length of the CDR3 is 14 residues. CDR3 nucleotides: TGTGCCAGCAGCTCTAGCGGCGTTCAAGAGACCCAGTACTTC. Its translation: CASSSSGVQETQYF.

This chain uses TRBV19 with TRBJ1-2, with TRBD1 matching over 7 bases. CDR1 and CDR2 from the germline V gene are LNHDA and SQIVND (reference sequence). The V segment lost 9 bases and the J segment 0 bases; nucleotides outside the gene matches: 7. The CDR3 is 14 residues long. The CDR3 is CASKWTGSNYGYTF. CDR3 DNA sequence: TGTGCCAGCAAATGGACAGGATCTAACTATGGCTACACCTTC. Looking up the rest from reference TRBV19 and TRBJ1-2 gives the full variable domain: DGGITQSPKYLFRKEGQNVTLSCEQNLNHDAMYWYRQDPGQGLRLIYYSQIVNDFQKGDIAEGYSVSREKKESFPLTVTSAQKNPTAFYLCASKWTGSNYGYTFGSGTRLTVV.

The chain combines TRBV7-9 with TRBJ2-6, with 8 bases aligning to TRBD1. J gave up 4 bases and V 5 bases, and 16 bases lay outside the gene matches. In germline, CDR1 is SEHNR, CDR2 FQNEAQ (reference sequence). This CDR3 contains 19 residues. The CDR3 spells CASSADLLTGVKGANVLTF. The CDR3 DNA is TGTGCCAGCAGCGCCGACCTCCTGACAGGGGTTAAAGGGGCCAACGTCCTGACTTTC.

The chain links TRBV6-5 to TRBJ1-3; D remains unclear. The V and J ends lost 2 bases and 4 bases respectively, with 0 bases between them. The CDR3 sequence is 11 residues long. The germline V gene encodes CDR1 MNHEY and CDR2 SVGAGI. CDR3 nucleotide sequence: TGTGCCAGCAGTTACGGAAACACCATATATTTT. Translation: CASSYGNTIYF.

The rearrangement joins TRBV19 to TRBJ2-1; TRBD2 matches 12 bases. CDR1 and CDR2 from the germline V gene are LNHDA and SQIVND (reference sequence). CDR3 length equals 15 residues. V lost 7 bases, J lost 4 bases, and 5 bases stayed unmatched. The CDR3 reads CASTPTSGSYNEQFF. The CDR3 DNA follows: TGTGCCAGTACTCCGACTAGCGGGAGTTACAATGAGCAGTTCTTC.

The rearrangement links TRBV19 to TRBJ1-1; D not certain. V was cut by 3 bases and J by 1 base, with 15 bases left in between. The CDR3 has 16 residues. The germline gives CDR1 LNHDA, CDR2 SQIVND (reference sequence). CDR3 residues: CASSMLTGSSNTEAFF. The CDR3 DNA reads as TGTGCCAGTAGTATGTTGACCGGGAGCTCGAACACTGAAGCTTTCTTT.

This rearrangement joins TRBV5-4 to TRBJ1-2; 8 bases fit TRBD1. The CDR3 has 16 amino acids. V lost 0 bases to trimming and J lost 5 bases; unmatched junction nucleotides: 9. Per germline, CDR1 SGHNT and CDR2 YYREEE (reference sequence). CDR3 residues: CASSLGGQGALYGYTF. CDR3 coding DNA: TGTGCCAGCAGCTTGGGAGGCCAGGGGGCATTGTATGGCTACACCTTC. The full variable domain, its missing parts supplied by reference TRBV5-4 and TRBJ1-2, is ETGVTQSPTHLIKTRGQQVTLRCSSQSGHNTVSWYQQALGQGPQFIFQYYREEENGRGNFPPRFSGLQFPNYSSELNVNALELDDSALYLCASSLGGQGALYGYTFGSGTRLTVV.

The chain has TRBV7-2 and TRBJ2-5; 11 bases are shared with TRBD1. The CDR3 runs 17 residues. The V gene end was trimmed by 5 bases and the J gene end by 6 bases; junction bases not matched to a gene: 14. Germline assignment: CDR1 SGHTA and CDR2 FQGNSA. DNA of the CDR3: TGTGCCAGCAGCATCCGGGGACAGGGGGACCTTCAGCAGACCCAGTACTTC. Residues: CASSIRGQGDLQQTQYF.

This clone was observed a few times. The chain joins TRBV20-1 to TRBJ2-1; 9 nucleotides agree with TRBD1. The length of the CDR3 is 15 residues. From germline, CDR1 is DFQATT and CDR2 SNEGSKA (reference sequence). V gave up 3 bases and J gave up 2 bases; unmatched junction bases: 5. The CDR3 protein is CSASWGQGTYNEQFF. CDR3 DNA: TGCAGTGCTAGTTGGGGACAGGGAACCTACAATGAGCAGTTCTTC.

This sequence joins TRBV7-9 and TRBJ1-2; D unclear. Trimming removed 3 bases from V and 0 bases from J, with 5 bases in between. CDR1 SEHNR and CDR2 FQNEAQ come from the germline V gene (reference sequence). The CDR3 length is 13 residues. This CDR3 is CASSLGANYGYTF. Written as DNA, the CDR3 is TGTGCCAGCAGCTTGGGAGCTAACTATGGCTACACCTTC.

The gene calls are TRBV19 and TRBJ2-2, with TRBD2 as a possible D gene (5 bases). Trimming stripped 7 bases from V and 7 bases from J, with 16 bases between. The germline V gene has CDR1 LNHDA and CDR2 SQIVND (reference sequence). CDR3 length: 14 amino acids. As DNA, the CDR3 is TGTGCCAGTAACACTAGAGAGTTATACGGGGAGCTGTTTTTT. This sequence encodes CASNTRELYGELFF.

The chain couples TRBV15 to TRBJ2-3; D is undetermined. V was shortened by 0 bases and J by 2 bases, with 3 bases between the two germline ends. CDR1 is LNHNV and CDR2 is YYDKDF in the germline V gene (reference sequence). This CDR3 spans 13 amino acids. The CDR3 protein is CATSRDLTDTQYF. CDR3 nucleotide sequence: TGTGCCACCAGCAGAGATCTCACAGATACGCAGTATTTT.

The rearrangement links TRBV4-2 to TRBJ1-2; D may be TRBD1 (5 bases). Germline CDR1 reads LGHNA; CDR2 reads YNFKEQ. The CDR3 contains 15 residues. Between the trimmed V and J ends, which lost 1 base and 0 bases, there was a span of 9 bases. As DNA, the CDR3 is TGTGCCAGCAGCCAAGTACAGGCGACTAACTATGGCTACACCTTC. It is translated as CASSQVQATNYGYTF.

This clone was counted a single time. The chain carries TRBV7-2 and TRBJ1-2; D unclear. The V end was cut by 5 bases, the J end by 7 bases, with 17 bases between. The CDR3 length is 14 residues. CDR1 and CDR2 (germline): SGHTA, FQGNSA. CDR3 DNA: TGTGCCAGCAGCCCTAGCCGGGGTCTCGGTGGCTACACCTTC. Its protein is CASSPSRGLGGYTF.

This clone was found a few times. The J gene is TRBJ1-4, the V gene TRBV7-6; D gene unclear. This CDR3 has 15 residues. CDR1 is SGHVS and CDR2 is FNYEAQ in the germline V gene. With 2 bases removed from V and 0 bases from J, the gap between germline ends came to 7 bases. The CDR3 here is CASSLQPSTNEKLFF. The CDR3 coding sequence is TGTGCCAGCAGCTTACAGCCCTCAACTAATGAAAAACTGTTTTTT.

V is TRBV7-9 and J is TRBJ2-7, with a weak D call TRBD2 (5 bases). Trimming took 5 bases from V and 7 from J, leaving 21 bases between them. The germline V gene has CDR1 SEHNR and CDR2 FQNEAQ (reference sequence). This CDR3 has 15 residues. The CDR3 protein is CASSPPGRGEIEQYF. CDR3 nucleotides: TGTGCCAGCAGCCCACCCGGACGGGGAGAGATTGAGCAGTACTTC.

The chain carries TRBV19 and TRBJ2-7; 10 nucleotides align to TRBD2. J was trimmed by 2 bases and V by 1 base; bases with no gene match: 2. The CDR3 totals 15 residues. Looked up from germline, CDR1 is LNHDA and CDR2 is SQIVND (reference sequence). The CDR3 DNA sequence: TGTGCCAGTAGTATAGCTAGCGGGGGAACCTACGAGCAGTACTTC. Its translation is CASSIASGGTYEQYF.

CDR3 coding DNA: TGTGCCAGCAGCAGGGCCCCAACCTACGAGCAGTACTTC. It encodes CASSRAPTYEQYF. This chain joins TRBV7-9 and TRBJ2-7; D unresolved. V was cut by 5 bases and J by 2 bases, with 10 bases left in between. The CDR3 runs to 13 residues. Germline V CDR1 and CDR2: SEHNR, FQNEAQ (reference sequence).

The rearrangement joins TRBV3-1 (or the pseudogene TRBV3-2) to TRBJ1-1, with 9 bases that match TRBD1. Unmatched junction bases numbered 8, after V lost 7 bases and J lost 5 bases. Germline CDR1 and CDR2: LGHDT and YNNKEL (reference sequence). The CDR3 extends over 14 amino acids. The CDR3 here is CASNPGTGKTEAFF. The CDR3 nucleotides read TGTGCCAGCAACCCCGGGACAGGGAAAACTGAAGCTTTCTTT.

This chain links TRBV6-4 with TRBJ1-2; no clear D gene. Trimming removed 3 bases at V and 7 bases at J, with 18 bases between. Germline lookup yields CDR1 MRHNA and CDR2 SNTAGT. The CDR3 runs 15 residues. CDR3 sequence: CASSEFVGPSSGYTF. CDR3 coding DNA: TGTGCCAGCAGTGAGTTCGTAGGACCTTCGAGTGGCTACACCTTC.

The chain uses TRBV6-5 and TRBJ2-1; D might be TRBD2 (6 bases). V was shortened by 4 bases and J by 6 bases, with 16 bases between the two germline ends. The CDR3 is 15 amino acids. Germline CDR1 and CDR2: MNHEY and SVGAGI. CDR3 sequence: CASSLTRPSSNEQFF. CDR3 DNA: TGTGCCAGCAGTTTGACTAGACCGTCGAGCAATGAGCAGTTCTTC.

V is TRBV7-3 and J is TRBJ2-3; the D is unclear. The CDR3 has 15 residues. The V gene lost 4 bases and the J gene lost 1 base, with 12 bases spanning the gap. Germline assignment: CDR1 SGHTA and CDR2 FQGTGA. The CDR3 bases are TGTGCCAGCAGCTCAAAAGGCCTAGGCACAGATACGCAGTATTTT. This sequence encodes CASSSKGLGTDTQYF.

This chain connects TRBV7-8 to TRBJ1-1; D may be TRBD1 (6 bases). Germline V lookup: CDR1 SGHVS, CDR2 FQNEAQ. The CDR3 sequence is 17 residues long. The V end lost 5 bases, the J end lost 3 bases, and 22 bases lay between the germline ends. CDR3 protein: CASSPPQGLGGHTEAFF. CDR3 bases: TGTGCCAGCAGCCCACCCCAGGGGTTAGGGGGTCACACTGAAGCTTTCTTT.